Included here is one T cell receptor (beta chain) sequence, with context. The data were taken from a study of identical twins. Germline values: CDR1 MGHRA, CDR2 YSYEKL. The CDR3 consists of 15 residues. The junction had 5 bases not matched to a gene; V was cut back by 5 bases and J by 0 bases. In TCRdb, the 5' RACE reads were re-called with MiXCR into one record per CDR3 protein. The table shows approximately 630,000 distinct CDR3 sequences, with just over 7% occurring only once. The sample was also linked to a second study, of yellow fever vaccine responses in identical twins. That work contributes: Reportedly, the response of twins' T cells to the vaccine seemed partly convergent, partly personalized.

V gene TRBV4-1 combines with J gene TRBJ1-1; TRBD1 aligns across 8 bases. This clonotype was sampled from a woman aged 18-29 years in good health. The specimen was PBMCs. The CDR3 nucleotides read TGCGCCAGCAGCTGGGACAGGACTATGAACACTGAAGCTTTCTTT. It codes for CASSWDRTMNTEAFF.